Following are 20 T cell receptor beta chains from one sample sequenced in a study of blood T cell repertoires in COVID-19. Using immunoSEQ multiplex PCR, the repertoire was profiled, and TCRdb retains in-frame clones only, with some absent. The sample records tens of thousands of clones, more than 75% being singletons. The sample was peripheral blood. The origin of the receptors is an elderly woman with acute or convalescent COVID-19.

The gene calls are TRBV5-6 and TRBJ2-1, with 10 bases matching TRBD2. This CDR3 region has 16 residues. Germline CDR1 is SGHDT and CDR2 is YYEEEE. The ends lost 2 bases at V and 6 bases at J; junction bases unmatched: 8. CDR3 sequence: CASSFNLGLAINEQFF. CDR3 in DNA: TGTGCCAGCAGCTTTAATCTGGGACTAGCGATCAATGAGCAGTTCTTC.

This clone was seen a few times. Here the CDR3 reads CASSHGQTPPYEQYF. The CDR3 nucleotides are TGTGCCAGCAGCCACGGACAGACCCCGCCCTACGAGCAGTACTTC. This rearrangement joins TRBV6-5 to TRBJ2-7, with D possibly being TRBD1 (6 bases). V gave up 6 bases and J gave up 2 bases, with 17 bases separating them. The CDR3 consists of 15 residues. CDR1 and CDR2 from the germline V gene are MNHEY and SVGAGI.

This chain links TRBV7-6 with TRBJ2-3; 9 bases align to TRBD1. The junction had 8 bases not matched to a gene; V was cut back by 5 bases and J by 2 bases. Germline CDR1 SGHVS, CDR2 FNYEAQ. This CDR3 is 16 amino acids long. CDR3 sequence reads: CASSPTGGITTDTQYF. CDR3 in DNA: TGTGCCAGCAGCCCAACAGGGGGCATCACCACAGATACGCAGTATTTT.

CDR3 loop: CATTLGDTQYF. Written as DNA, the CDR3 is TGTGCCACCACCCTCGGGGATACGCAGTATTTT. This chain links TRBV7-8 with TRBJ2-3, with D uncertain. Germline assignment: CDR1 SGHVS and CDR2 FQNEAQ. The CDR3 consists of 11 residues. The V gene lost 10 bases and the J gene lost 6 bases, with 11 bases spanning the gap. The full variable domain, rest sourced from reference TRBV7-8 and TRBJ2-3, is GAGVSQSPRYKVAKRGQDVALRCDPISGHVSLFWYQQALGQGPEFLTYFQNEAQLDKSGLPSDRFFAERPEGSVSTLKIQRTQQEDSAVYLCATTLGDTQYFGPGTRLTVL.

The rearrangement uses TRBV21-1 and TRBJ2-1; TRBD2 is taken as the D call from the table, unchecked against the DNA. TRBV21-1 is labeled a pseudogene. The CDR3 extends over 16 amino acids. The CDR3 protein is CASSKPAGPSYNEQFF. CDR3 in DNA: TGTGCCAGCAGCAAACCGGCGGGACCTTCCTACAATGAGCAGTTCTTC.

This clone was picked up one time. The chain has TRBV5-6 and TRBJ1-1, with 7 positions matching TRBD1. CDR3 length: 13 residues. The V segment lost 4 bases and the J segment 6 bases; nucleotides outside the gene matches: 6. Germline V CDR1 and CDR2: SGHDT, YYEEEE. CDR3 residues: CASSGGTAPEAFF. In DNA form, the CDR3 reads TGTGCCAGCAGCGGAGGGACAGCGCCTGAAGCTTTCTTT. Using reference TRBV5-6 and TRBJ1-1 for the parts outside the CDR3, the full variable domain is DAGVTQSPTHLIKTRGQQVTLRCSPKSGHDTVSWYQQALGQGPQFIFQYYEEEERQRGNFPDRFSGHQFPNYSSELNVNALLLGDSALYLCASSGGTAPEAFFGQGTRLTVV.

The rearrangement joins TRBV5-8 to TRBJ1-1, with D unresolved. Looked up from germline, CDR1 is SGHTS and CDR2 is YDEGEE. The CDR3 extends over 11 amino acids. V lost 1 base, J lost 8 bases, and 6 bases lay in between. The CDR3 region is CASSLFQEAFF. The CDR3 region has the DNA TGTGCCAGCAGCTTGTTCCAGGAAGCTTTCTTT.

Only a few counts were recorded for this clone. The rearrangement uses TRBV11-3 and TRBJ2-1; TRBD2 matches at 7 bases. Germline values: CDR1 SGHNT, CDR2 YENEEA. V trimming: 6 bases; J trimming: 9 bases; junction bases outside the gene matches: 8. The length of the CDR3 is 13 residues. The CDR3 reads CASRLAPSPEQFF. CDR3 DNA: TGTGCCAGCAGACTAGCGCCATCCCCTGAGCAGTTCTTC.

This clone was observed a handful of times. The V gene is TRBV19, the J gene TRBJ1-2; TRBD1 matches at 9 bases. The J segment lost 7 bases and the V segment lost 6 bases, leaving 3 bases of the junction unmatched. Germline V lookup: CDR1 LNHDA, CDR2 SQIVND (reference sequence). This CDR3 region has 12 residues. The CDR3 loop is CASRQGARGYTF. CDR3 nucleotide sequence: TGTGCCAGTAGACAGGGGGCGCGTGGCTACACCTTC.

This clone was recorded only once. J is TRBJ2-2 and V is TRBV18; 10 bases align to TRBD2. The CDR3 is made up of 18 amino acids. Germline V lookup: CDR1 KGHSH, CDR2 LQKENI. V lost 0 bases to trimming and J lost 7 bases; unmatched junction nucleotides: 11. The CDR3 reads CASSPPLSGRAGDGELFF. CDR3 DNA: TGTGCCAGCTCACCACCTTTGAGCGGGAGGGCCGGTGACGGGGAGCTGTTTTTT.

The chain couples TRBV7-8 to TRBJ1-2; D may be TRBD1 (5 bases). Germline V gene lookup returns CDR1 SGHVS and CDR2 FQNEAQ. Trimming took 5 bases from V and 4 from J, leaving 11 bases between them. CDR3 length: 13 residues. The CDR3 reads CASSPQGAYGYTF. The CDR3, as DNA: TGTGCCAGCAGCCCCCAGGGTGCCTATGGCTACACCTTC.

The chain joins TRBV29-1 to TRBJ1-6, with TRBD1 identical over 7 bases. The trim removed 7 bases at V and 4 bases at J, leaving 4 bases unmatched. CDR1 SQVTM and CDR2 ANQGSEA come from the germline V gene. The CDR3 is 13 residues long. CDR3 sequence (DNA): TGCAGCGCCCGACAGGGTTATAATTCACCCCTCCACTTT. Translating it yields CSARQGYNSPLHF.

The chain couples TRBV7-8 to TRBJ1-5, with D maybe TRBD1 (5 bases). V was trimmed by 0 bases and J by 3 bases, leaving 9 bases between them. CDR3 length: 15 residues. In germline, CDR1 is SGHVS, CDR2 FQNEAQ. For the CDR3, the DNA is TGTGCCAGCAGCTTAGCCCGGGACTCCAATCAGCCCCAGCATTTT. Translating gives CASSLARDSNQPQHF.

Here the CDR3 reads CASSQDWPQGSNQPQHF. CDR3 in DNA: TGCGCCAGCAGCCAAGATTGGCCGCAGGGTAGCAATCAGCCCCAGCATTTT. V usage is TRBV4-3 and J usage is TRBJ1-5; perhaps TRBD1 as D (5 bases). V was shortened by 0 bases and J by 0 bases, with 12 bases between the two germline ends. The CDR3 loop spans 17 amino acids. Germline CDR1 is LGHNA and CDR2 is YSLEER.

The gene calls are TRBV29-1 and TRBJ2-5; TRBD1 agrees at 11 bases. This CDR3 region has 15 residues. The V segment lost 1 base and the J segment 5 bases; nucleotides outside the gene matches: 6. The V gene's germline CDR1 is SQVTM and CDR2 ANQGSEA. CDR3 residues: CSVEGGQGAGETQYF. The CDR3 bases are TGCAGCGTTGAAGGAGGACAGGGGGCGGGGGAGACCCAGTACTTC.

V is TRBV6-5 and J is TRBJ1-1; 9 positions agree with TRBD1. With 7 bases clipped from V and 5 bases from J, the junction kept 11 bases outside the gene matches. Germline V gives CDR1 MNHEY, CDR2 SVGAGI. This CDR3 is built from 15 residues. The CDR3 bases are TGTGCCAGCAAACAGGGGGCGCGCAGTGGGACTGAAGCTTTCTTT. Its protein product is CASKQGARSGTEAFF.

This chain links TRBV18 with TRBJ2-3; D is undetermined. Germline V lookup: CDR1 KGHSH, CDR2 LQKENI. CDR3 length: 15 amino acids. V was pared by 4 bases and J by 2 bases, with 13 bases between. DNA for the CDR3: TGTGCCAGCTCACTCCTCAGCGATTACACAGATACGCAGTATTTT. It specifies CASSLLSDYTDTQYF.

The chain uses TRBV28 and TRBJ2-6; TRBD1 might be the D (5 bases). The CDR3 has 17 amino acids. The V end was cut by 5 bases, the J end by 2 bases, with 16 bases between. CDR1 is MDHEN and CDR2 is SYDVKM in the germline V gene. This chain's CDR3 is CASSDRTRRAGANVLTF. The CDR3 bases are TGTGCCAGCAGTGATCGGACACGTCGCGCTGGGGCCAACGTCCTGACTTTC.

There are a few counts of this clone. The V call is TRBV5-1, the J call TRBJ2-6; 11 positions agree with TRBD1. Germline-derived CDR1 and CDR2 are SGHRS and YFSETQ. V trimming: 0 bases; J trimming: 1 base; junction bases outside the gene matches: 3. CDR3 length: 18 residues. This CDR3 reads CASSLGTGGVSGANVLTF. In nucleotides, the CDR3 is TGCGCCAGCAGCTTGGGGACAGGGGGCGTTTCTGGGGCCAACGTCCTGACTTTC.

The chain carries TRBV4-1 and TRBJ1-2; 7 positions agree with TRBD1. Germline V lookup: CDR1 MGHRA, CDR2 YSYEKL. This CDR3 has 15 residues. Unmatched junction bases numbered 11, after V lost 4 bases and J lost 6 bases. CDR3 residues: CASSLSRSGGHGYTF. In nucleotides, the CDR3 is TGCGCCAGCAGCCTCTCCCGTTCAGGGGGGCATGGCTACACCTTC.